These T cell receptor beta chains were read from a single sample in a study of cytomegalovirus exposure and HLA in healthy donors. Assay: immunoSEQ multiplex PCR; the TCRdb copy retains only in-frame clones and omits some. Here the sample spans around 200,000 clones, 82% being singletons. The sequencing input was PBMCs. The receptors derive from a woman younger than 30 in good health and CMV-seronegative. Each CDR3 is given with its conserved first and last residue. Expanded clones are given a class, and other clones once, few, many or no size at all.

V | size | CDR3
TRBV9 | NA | CASSVDLAVPYEQYF
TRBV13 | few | CASSLEGGRRDGYTF
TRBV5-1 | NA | CASSFSLAGGETQYF
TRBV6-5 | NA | CASSYSGGPYEQYF
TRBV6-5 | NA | CASSYSAGPLYGYTF
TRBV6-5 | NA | CASRSTSKETQYF
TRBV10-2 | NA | CASRLTSGGPGEQYF
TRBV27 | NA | CASSWGLQRGDTQYF
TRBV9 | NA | CASSAQREWNEQYF
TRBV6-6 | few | CASSTGAEAFF
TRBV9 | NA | CASSVGGQGNEKLFF
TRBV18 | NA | CASSPMDMGGSGELFF
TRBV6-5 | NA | CASSYSTAGEQYF
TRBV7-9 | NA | CASSSLSGSLGYEQYF
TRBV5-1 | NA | CASSLQGLDGYTF